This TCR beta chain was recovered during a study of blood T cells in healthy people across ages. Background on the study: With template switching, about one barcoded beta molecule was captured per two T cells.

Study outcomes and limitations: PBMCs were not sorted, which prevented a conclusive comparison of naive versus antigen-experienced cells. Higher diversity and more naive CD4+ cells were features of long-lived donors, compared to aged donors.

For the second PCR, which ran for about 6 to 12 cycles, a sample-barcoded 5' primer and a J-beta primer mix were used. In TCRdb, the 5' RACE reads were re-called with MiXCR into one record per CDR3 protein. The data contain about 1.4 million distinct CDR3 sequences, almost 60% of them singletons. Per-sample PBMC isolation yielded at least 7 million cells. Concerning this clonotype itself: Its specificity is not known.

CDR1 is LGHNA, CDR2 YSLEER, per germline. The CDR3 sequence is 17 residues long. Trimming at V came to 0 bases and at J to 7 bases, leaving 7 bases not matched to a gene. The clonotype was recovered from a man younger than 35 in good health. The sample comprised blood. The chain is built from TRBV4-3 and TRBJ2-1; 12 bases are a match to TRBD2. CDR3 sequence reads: CASSQDRGLAGGNEQFF. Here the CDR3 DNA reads TGCGCCAGCAGCCAAGATCGAGGGCTAGCGGGGGGGAATGAGCAGTTCTTC.